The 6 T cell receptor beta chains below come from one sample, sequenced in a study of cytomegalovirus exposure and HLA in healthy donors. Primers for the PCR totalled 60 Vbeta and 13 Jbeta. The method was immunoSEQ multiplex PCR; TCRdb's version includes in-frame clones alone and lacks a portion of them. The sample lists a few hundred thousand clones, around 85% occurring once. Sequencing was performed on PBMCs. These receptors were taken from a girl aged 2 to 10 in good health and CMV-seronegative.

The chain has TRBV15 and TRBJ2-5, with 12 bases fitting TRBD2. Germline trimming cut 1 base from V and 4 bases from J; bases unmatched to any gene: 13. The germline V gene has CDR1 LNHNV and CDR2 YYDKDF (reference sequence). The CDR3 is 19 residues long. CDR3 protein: CATSRAPGTSGFLVETQYF. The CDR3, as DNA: TGTGCCACCAGCAGAGCCCCCGGGACTAGCGGGTTTCTTGTAGAGACCCAGTACTTC.

The CDR3 bases are TGTGCCAGCAGCTTAGTTGTGACAGGGGACGGGAACACTGAAGCTTTCTTT. The encoded protein is CASSLVVTGDGNTEAFF. This chain links TRBV7-9 with TRBJ1-1; TRBD1 matches at 8 bases. The CDR3 spans 17 residues. Germline-derived CDR1 and CDR2 are SEHNR and FQNEAQ (reference sequence). The J segment lost 1 base and the V segment lost 1 base, leaving 8 bases of the junction unmatched.

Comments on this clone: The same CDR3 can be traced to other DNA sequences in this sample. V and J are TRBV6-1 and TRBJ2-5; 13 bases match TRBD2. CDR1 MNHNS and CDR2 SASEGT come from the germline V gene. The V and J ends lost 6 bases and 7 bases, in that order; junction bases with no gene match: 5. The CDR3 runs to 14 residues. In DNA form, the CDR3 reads TGTGCCAGCAGACTAGCGGGAGGGCGAATGACCCAGTACTTC. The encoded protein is CASRLAGGRMTQYF.

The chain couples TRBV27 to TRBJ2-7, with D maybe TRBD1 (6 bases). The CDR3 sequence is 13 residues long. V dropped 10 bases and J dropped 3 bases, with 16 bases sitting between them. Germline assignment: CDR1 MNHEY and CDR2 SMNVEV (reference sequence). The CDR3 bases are TGTGCCACCTGCCCCGTAGGGGGCTACGAGCAGTACTTC. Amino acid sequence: CATCPVGGYEQYF.

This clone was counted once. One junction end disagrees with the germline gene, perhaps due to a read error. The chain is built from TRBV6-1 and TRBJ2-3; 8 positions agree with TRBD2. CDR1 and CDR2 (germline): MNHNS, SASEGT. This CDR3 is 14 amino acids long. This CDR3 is CASTLRTSKDTQYF. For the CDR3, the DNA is TGTGCCAGCACCTTAAGGACTAGCAAAGATACGCAGTATTTT.

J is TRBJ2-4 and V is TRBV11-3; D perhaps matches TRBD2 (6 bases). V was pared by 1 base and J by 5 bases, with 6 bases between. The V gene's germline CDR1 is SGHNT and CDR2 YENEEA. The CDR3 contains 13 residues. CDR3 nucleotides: TGTGCCAGCAGCTTAGCGGGGGAAAACATTCAGTACTTC. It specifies CASSLAGENIQYF. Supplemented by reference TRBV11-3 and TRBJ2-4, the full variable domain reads EAGVVQSPRYKIIEKKQPVAFWCNPISGHNTLYWYLQNLGQGPELLIRYENEEAVDDSQLPKDRFSAERLKGVDSTLKIQPAELGDSAVYLCASSLAGENIQYFGAGTRLSVL.